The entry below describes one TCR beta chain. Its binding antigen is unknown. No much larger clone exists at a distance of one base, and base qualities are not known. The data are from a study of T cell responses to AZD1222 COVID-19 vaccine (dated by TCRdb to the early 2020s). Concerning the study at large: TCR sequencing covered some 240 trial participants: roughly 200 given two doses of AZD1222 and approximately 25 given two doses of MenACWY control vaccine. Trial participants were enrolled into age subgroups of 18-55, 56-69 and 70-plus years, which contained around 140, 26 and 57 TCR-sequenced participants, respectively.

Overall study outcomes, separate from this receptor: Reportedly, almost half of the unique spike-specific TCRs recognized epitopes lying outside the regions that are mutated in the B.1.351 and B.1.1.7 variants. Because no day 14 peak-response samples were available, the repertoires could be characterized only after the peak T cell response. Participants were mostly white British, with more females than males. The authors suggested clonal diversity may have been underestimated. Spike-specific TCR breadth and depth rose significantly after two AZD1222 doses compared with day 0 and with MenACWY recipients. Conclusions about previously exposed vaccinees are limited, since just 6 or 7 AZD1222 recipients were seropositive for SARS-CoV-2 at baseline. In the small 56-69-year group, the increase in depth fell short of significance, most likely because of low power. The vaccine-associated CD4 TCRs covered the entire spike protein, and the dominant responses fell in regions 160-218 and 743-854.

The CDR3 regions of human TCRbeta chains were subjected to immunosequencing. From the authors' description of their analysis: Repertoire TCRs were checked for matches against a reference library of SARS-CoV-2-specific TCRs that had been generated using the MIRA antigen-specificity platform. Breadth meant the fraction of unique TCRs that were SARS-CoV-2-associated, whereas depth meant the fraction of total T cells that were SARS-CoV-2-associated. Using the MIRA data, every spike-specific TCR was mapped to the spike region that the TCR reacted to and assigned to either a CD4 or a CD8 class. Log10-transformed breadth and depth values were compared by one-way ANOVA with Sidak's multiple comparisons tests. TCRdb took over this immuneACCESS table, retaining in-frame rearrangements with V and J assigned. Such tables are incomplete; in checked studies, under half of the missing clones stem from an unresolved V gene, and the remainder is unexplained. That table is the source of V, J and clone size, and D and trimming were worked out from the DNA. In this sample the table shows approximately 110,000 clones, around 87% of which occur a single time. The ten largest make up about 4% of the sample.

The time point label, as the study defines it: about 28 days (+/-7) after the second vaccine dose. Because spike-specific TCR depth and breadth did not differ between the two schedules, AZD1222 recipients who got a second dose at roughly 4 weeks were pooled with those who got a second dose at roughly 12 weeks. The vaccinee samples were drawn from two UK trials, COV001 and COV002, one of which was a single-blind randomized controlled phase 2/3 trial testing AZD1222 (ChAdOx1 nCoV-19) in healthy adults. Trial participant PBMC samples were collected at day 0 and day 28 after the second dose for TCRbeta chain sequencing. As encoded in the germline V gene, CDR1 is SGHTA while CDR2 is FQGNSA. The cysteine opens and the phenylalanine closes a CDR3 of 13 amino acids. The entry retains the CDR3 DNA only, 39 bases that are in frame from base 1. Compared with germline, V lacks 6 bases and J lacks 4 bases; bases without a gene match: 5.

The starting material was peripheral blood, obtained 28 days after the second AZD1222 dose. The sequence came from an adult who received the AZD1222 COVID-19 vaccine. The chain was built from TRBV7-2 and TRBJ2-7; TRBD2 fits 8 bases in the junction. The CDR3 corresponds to CASRQRESYEQYF. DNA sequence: TGTGCCAGCAGGCAGCGGGAGTCGTACGAGCAGTACTTC.